Each of the 20 T cell receptor beta chains below was sequenced from the same sample in a study of early stage breast cancer tumors. Profiled with immunoSEQ multiplex PCR; TCRdb holds only in-frame clones, not every one. The sample lists roughly 30,000 clones, about 80% seen once, with roughly 12% in the top ten. Sequencing was performed on blood. These receptor sequences come from a person between 55 and 70 years old with breast cancer.

This chain joins TRBV7-8 and TRBJ2-7; 9 bases are a match to TRBD2. This CDR3 has 16 amino acids. The V and J ends lost 10 bases and 0 bases, in that order; junction bases with no gene match: 13. Germline V gene data show CDR1 as SGHVS and CDR2 as FQNEAQ. The CDR3 sequence: CATRDLSGRYSYEQYF. CDR3 in DNA: TGTGCCACGCGAGACCTGAGCGGGAGGTACTCCTACGAGCAGTACTTC.

This CDR3 reads CASSLMGQGSTGELFF. The CDR3 nucleotides read TGTGCCAGCAGCCTGATGGGACAGGGGTCCACCGGGGAGCTGTTTTTT. The gene calls are TRBV5-6 and TRBJ2-2; 10 nucleotides align to TRBD1. The CDR3 extends over 16 amino acids. Trimming at V came to 4 bases and at J to 4 bases, leaving 7 bases not matched to a gene. Germline-derived CDR1 and CDR2 are SGHDT and YYEEEE.

V gene TRBV27 combines with J gene TRBJ2-1, with D possibly being TRBD2 (5 bases). The CDR3 sequence is 17 residues long. V lost 3 bases to trimming and J lost 0 bases, with 15 bases between them. The germline V gene encodes CDR1 MNHEY and CDR2 SMNVEV (reference sequence). The CDR3 nucleotides read TGTGCCAGCAGTTTCCCCCTGAGCGGTAGCTCCTACAATGAGCAGTTCTTC. This sequence encodes CASSFPLSGSSYNEQFF.

J is TRBJ2-7 and V is TRBV29-1, with D perhaps matching TRBD2 (7 bases). V dropped 6 bases and J dropped 0 bases, with 18 bases sitting between them. The CDR3 is 15 residues long. Looked up from germline, CDR1 is SQVTM and CDR2 is ANQGSEA. CDR3 amino acids: CSVRGGLKSSYEQYF. CDR3 in DNA: TGCAGCGTAAGGGGGGGACTAAAGAGCTCCTACGAGCAGTACTTC.

The chain recombines TRBV4-3 with TRBJ2-2; 9 positions match TRBD2. The V gene's germline CDR1 is LGHNA and CDR2 YSLEER. J was trimmed by 6 bases and V by 4 bases; bases with no gene match: 12. CDR3 length: 17 amino acids. This CDR3 is CASSPGHPTSGSGELFF. The CDR3 DNA reads TGCGCCAGCAGCCCCGGGCATCCGACTAGCGGCTCCGGGGAGCTGTTTTTT.

This rearrangement joins TRBV15 to TRBJ2-4, with TRBD1 matching 8 bases. The CDR3 extends over 17 amino acids. The trim removed 0 bases at V and 3 bases at J, leaving 7 bases unmatched. Germline CDR1 reads LNHNV; CDR2 reads YYDKDF (reference sequence). CDR3 sequence reads: CATSREATGGGKNIQYF. The CDR3, as DNA: TGTGCCACCAGCAGAGAAGCAACAGGGGGTGGCAAAAACATTCAGTACTTC.

The rearrangement links TRBV6-4 to TRBJ2-1, with D perhaps matching TRBD1 (5 bases). CDR1 MRHNA and CDR2 SNTAGT come from the germline V gene. V dropped 0 bases and J dropped 0 bases, with 9 bases sitting between them. The CDR3 spans 16 residues. CDR3 DNA sequence: TGTGCCAGCAGTGACTCGAACAGGCACTCCTACAATGAGCAGTTCTTC. This encodes CASSDSNRHSYNEQFF.

This chain joins TRBV15 and TRBJ2-5; D is unclear. The V gene lost 0 bases and the J gene lost 4 bases, with 6 bases spanning the gap. Germline lookup yields CDR1 LNHNV and CDR2 YYDKDF (reference sequence). The CDR3 runs 13 residues. The CDR3 bases are TGTGCCACCAGCAGAGAACAGATAGAGACCCAGTACTTC. Its translation is CATSREQIETQYF. The full variable domain, in which reference TRBV15 and TRBJ2-5 provide the parts outside the CDR3, is DAMVIQNPRYQVTQFGKPVTLSCSQTLNHNVMYWYQQKSSQAPKLLFHYYDKDFNNEADTPDNFQSRRPNTSFCFLDIRSPGLGDTAMYLCATSREQIETQYFGPGTRLLVL.

This rearrangement joins TRBV4-3 to TRBJ2-7, with TRBD2 as a possible D gene (6 bases). Trimming shortened V by 3 bases and J by 5 bases, and 14 bases separated the two germline ends. CDR3 length: 14 amino acids. CDR1 is LGHNA, CDR2 YSLEER, per germline. Written as DNA, the CDR3 is TGCGCCAGCAGCCATACGGTCGGGAGCCACGAGCAGTACTTC. Encoded protein: CASSHTVGSHEQYF.

The J gene is TRBJ1-5, the V gene TRBV6-5; no definite D call. The V and J ends lost 6 bases and 4 bases respectively, with 10 bases between them. This CDR3 is built from 13 residues. Per germline, CDR1 MNHEY and CDR2 SVGAGI. The CDR3 spells CASSPRENQPQHF. The CDR3 region has the DNA TGTGCCAGCAGCCCTCGGGAAAATCAGCCCCAGCATTTT.

The V call is TRBV6-6, the J call TRBJ1-3; the D gene is possibly TRBD1 (6 bases). The CDR3 spans 14 residues. Germline loops: CDR1 MNHNY, CDR2 SVGAGI (reference sequence). Trimming removed 4 bases at V and 4 bases at J, with 11 bases between. DNA of the CDR3: TGTGCCAGCAGTTCAGGGGCTGGGGGAAACACCATATATTTT. Translation: CASSSGAGGNTIYF.

V and J are TRBV9 and TRBJ2-5, with D tentatively TRBD2 (5 bases). The germline V gene has CDR1 SGDLS and CDR2 YYNGEE. The ends were cut back, 4 bases at V and 4 bases at J, with 17 bases in the middle. The CDR3 contains 15 residues. CDR3 bases: TGTGCCAGCAGCCGCCTCCTTGGCGGGCGAGAGACCCAGTACTTC. It encodes CASSRLLGGRETQYF.

This sequence joins TRBV30 and TRBJ1-5; tentative D call: TRBD1 (5 bases). The germline gives CDR1 GTSNPN, CDR2 SVGIG (reference sequence). The V end lost 2 bases, the J end lost 4 bases, and 15 bases lay between the germline ends. The CDR3 totals 15 residues. CDR3 amino acids: CAWSRRAGLNQPQHF. CDR3 coding DNA: TGTGCCTGGAGTAGGAGGGCGGGGCTTAATCAGCCCCAGCATTTT.

The chain carries TRBV7-6 and TRBJ2-7, with D maybe TRBD1 (5 bases). Between the trimmed V and J ends, which lost 5 bases and 2 bases, there was a span of 16 bases. Germline loops: CDR1 SGHVS, CDR2 FNYEAQ. This CDR3 is built from 15 residues. The CDR3 loop is CASSPESDTTYEQYF. The CDR3 coding sequence is TGTGCCAGCAGCCCAGAATCGGACACCACCTACGAGCAGTACTTC.

This clone was seen just once. V gene TRBV5-8 combines with J gene TRBJ1-2; D is perhaps TRBD1 (5 bases). With 3 bases removed from V and 2 bases from J, the gap between germline ends came to 14 bases. CDR3 size: 15 residues. Germline assignment: CDR1 SGHTS and CDR2 YDEGEE. The CDR3 region has the DNA TGTGCCAGCAGCTCTCCGGGTCGGGGGAACTATGGCTACACCTTC. Its translation is CASSSPGRGNYGYTF.

V usage is TRBV4-1 and J usage is TRBJ2-7; D might be TRBD1 (6 bases). V was clipped by 0 bases and J by 1 base, with 19 bases between them. Per the germline V gene, CDR1 is MGHRA and CDR2 is YSYEKL. The CDR3 consists of 18 residues. CDR3 region: CASSQDPPGQTFSYEQYF. The CDR3, as DNA: TGCGCCAGCAGCCAAGATCCTCCTGGACAGACTTTTTCCTACGAGCAGTACTTC.

A word on this clone: The junction and the germline gene differ at one end; a read error may be behind it. The chain has TRBV30 and TRBJ1-1; D ambiguous. Looked up from germline, CDR1 is GTSNPN and CDR2 is SVGIG (reference sequence). The CDR3 runs 16 residues. The CDR3 DNA sequence: TGTGCCTGGAGTCCACATTCCGGGGTAGTGAATACTGAAGCTTTCTTT. Amino acid sequence: CAWSPHSGVVNTEAFF.

The CDR3 region is CASSLGGRASYEQYF. As DNA, the CDR3 is TGTGCCAGCAGCTTGGGTGGGAGAGCATCCTACGAGCAGTACTTC. The chain couples TRBV5-4 to TRBJ2-7; a weak D match, TRBD2 (5 bases). This CDR3 has 15 amino acids. Trimming cost V 0 bases and J 1 base, with 11 bases left between them. The germline V gene has CDR1 SGHNT and CDR2 YYREEE (reference sequence).

The chain couples TRBV18 to TRBJ2-5; 8 positions agree with TRBD1. CDR1 and CDR2 (germline): KGHSH, LQKENI. V was pared by 2 bases and J by 7 bases, with 9 bases of the junction left unmatched. The CDR3 is made up of 15 amino acids. The CDR3 spells CASSPATGAPGTQYF. CDR3 sequence (DNA): TGTGCCAGCTCACCAGCGACAGGGGCCCCGGGGACCCAGTACTTC. Filled out from reference TRBV18 and TRBJ2-5, the complete variable domain reads NAGVMQNPRHLVRRRGQEARLRCSPMKGHSHVYWYRQLPEEGLKFMVYLQKENIIDESGMPKERFSAEFPKEGPSILRIQQVVRGDSAAYFCASSPATGAPGTQYFGPGTRLLVL.

This clone came up once. At one end, the junction sequence differs from germline, possibly due to a read error. This chain joins TRBV11-3 and TRBJ1-5, with D possibly matching TRBD1 (6 bases). CDR1 and CDR2 (germline): SGHNT, YENEEA. CDR3 size: 17 residues. CDR3 protein: CASTLVAGRTGNQPQHF. The CDR3 coding sequence is TGTGCCAGCACCTTAGTAGCCGGCCGGACAGGCAATCAGCCCCAGCATTTT.